This T cell receptor beta chain is from a study of cytomegalovirus exposure and HLA in healthy donors. Per germline, CDR1 PRHDT and CDR2 FYEKMQ (reference sequence). V was pared by 3 bases and J by 5 bases, with 5 bases between. This CDR3 is built from 12 residues. With respect to this clone: Its target is unknown.

Vbeta (60) and Jbeta (13) primers were used in the PCR. Original data processing: In a later analysis, 80 million to 100 million unique TCR beta chains included roughly 11 million shared by two or more donors. Profiled with immunoSEQ multiplex PCR; TCRdb holds only in-frame clones, not every one. That table furnishes V, J and clone size, whereas the DNA furnished D and trimming. The table includes over 110,000 clones, 65% to 85% detected once. Study findings and constraints: TRBV6-2, TRBV6-3 and some other V segments were unresolvable in 87-base-pair reads.

The chain joins TRBV13 to TRBJ1-5; D is undetermined. The sample consisted of PBMCs. The origin of this receptor is a male donor in good health and CMV-seronegative. The CDR3 sequence is CASSLQDQPQHF. Written as DNA, the CDR3 is TGTGCCAGCAGCTTGCAGGATCAGCCCCAGCATTTT.